The source of this TCR beta chain is a study of blood T cell repertoires in COVID-19. Germline values: CDR1 SQVTM, CDR2 ANQGSEA. The CDR3 has 14 residues. Trimming took 4 bases from V and 4 from J; bases not matched to a gene: 4. Original processing methods: Using reference gene primer amplification, nucleated cell counts were estimated. Some clones are missing from TCRdb's copy, which holds only in-frame ones; the method was immunoSEQ multiplex PCR. V and J calls and clone size follow that table, whereas D and trimming were derived from the DNA. The table lists about 300,000 clones, roughly 86% of them singletons, with roughly 1.3% in the top ten.

Input material: peripheral blood. The origin of this receptor is a man between 65 and 85 years old with acute or convalescent COVID-19. V gene TRBV29-1 combines with J gene TRBJ1-3, with 10 positions matching TRBD1. The chain's CDR3 is CSVGQGAAGNTIYF. The CDR3 nucleotides are TGCAGCGTTGGACAGGGGGCTGCGGGAAACACCATATATTTT.